These T cell receptor beta chains were read from a single sample in a study of CD8+CD57+ T cells in acquired aplastic anemia. TCRdb reprocessed the reads via MiXCR and lists one record per CDR3 protein. The table includes roughly 86,000 distinct CDR3 sequences, 40% to 55% detected once. Sequenced sample: sorted CD4+, CD8+, or CD8+CD57+ T cells (not recorded which) from PBMCs. Receptors were obtained from a human donor in good health, serving as a control. The CDR3 runs from the conserved cysteine through the conserved F or W. A D gene is named only where the DNA matches it firmly. Only some rows state a clone size, as once, few, many or a class for expanded clones.

size	D	J	V	CDR3	DNA
many	TRBD2	TRBJ2-1	TRBV20-1	CSARDGTSGNRFQFF	TGCAGTGCTAGAGATGGAACTAGCGGGAATCGTTTTCAGTTCTTC
NA	NA	TRBJ1-1	TRBV5-1	CASSLGTGRGVLNTEAFF	TGCGCCAGCAGCTTGGGTACAGGGCGGGGGGTGCTGAACACTGAAGCTTTCTTT
many	NA	TRBJ1-1	TRBV7-2	CASSLARPMNTEAFF	TGTGCCAGCAGCTTAGCCCGACCGATGAACACTGAAGCTTTCTTT
many	NA	TRBJ1-2	TRBV20-1	CSAPPAGHYGYTF	TGCAGTGCCCCTCCGGCAGGTCACTATGGCTACACCTTC
many	NA	TRBJ2-1	TRBV19	CASSSPRDGEQFF	TGTGCCAGTAGTAGCCCCCGGGACGGGGAGCAGTTCTTC
NA	NA	TRBJ2-1	TRBV4-1	CASSQERGSEEQFF	TGCGCCAGCAGCCAAGAAAGGGGCTCGGAAGAGCAGTTCTTC
many	NA	TRBJ2-1	TRBV24-1	CATSGNREGYNEQFF	TGTGCCACCAGTGGAAACCGCGAGGGATACAATGAGCAGTTCTTC
many	TRBD1	TRBJ1-1	TRBV25-1	CASSADPGGINTEAFF	TGTGCCAGCAGTGCCGACCCAGGGGGGATAAACACTGAAGCTTTCTTT
many	NA	TRBJ2-7	TRBV6-1	CASTIVPSYEQYF	TGTGCCAGCACAATAGTACCTTCCTACGAGCAGTACTTC
NA	NA	TRBJ1-1	TRBV12-3/TRBV12-4	CASSLWGGDTEAFF	TGTGCCAGCAGTTTATGGGGGGGAGACACTGAAGCTTTCTTT
NA	NA	TRBJ2-1	TRBV7-3	CASSSPHHNEQFF	TGTGCCAGCAGCTCTCCACACCACAATGAGCAGTTCTTC
NA	NA	TRBJ1-5	TRBV2	CASSAQGGNQPQHF	TGTGCCAGCAGTGCCCAGGGTGGGAATCAGCCCCAGCATTTT
NA	NA	TRBJ1-2	TRBV27	CASSFSQNYGYTF	TGTGCCAGCAGTTTTTCCCAGAACTATGGCTACACCTTC
NA	NA	TRBJ2-6	TRBV7-3	CASSLQGDGANVLTF	TGTGCCAGCAGCTTACAAGGGGATGGGGCCAACGTCCTGACTTTC
few	TRBD2	TRBJ2-3	TRBV25-1	CASSGTSGTPNTQYF	TGTGCCAGCAGTGGGACTAGCGGGACCCCAAATACGCAGTATTTT
many	TRBD1	TRBJ1-2	TRBV27	CASADRGQNGYTF	TGTGCCAGCGCTGACAGGGGGCAGAATGGCTACACCTTC
few	TRBD2	TRBJ2-5	TRBV6-1	CASSEVGGGGETQYF	TGTGCCAGCAGTGAAGTTGGGGGGGGAGGGGAGACCCAGTACTTC
NA	NA	TRBJ1-6	TRBV19	CASSAAADNSPLHF	TGTGCCAGTAGTGCGGCAGCAGATAATTCACCCCTCCACTTT
few	NA	TRBJ1-1	TRBV6-1	CASTAGGPEAFF	TGTGCCAGCACGGCGGGGGGACCTGAAGCTTTCTTT
many	NA	TRBJ2-1	TRBV29-1	CSVTYRPETVYNEQFF	TGCAGCGTTACGTATAGGCCCGAGACTGTCTACAATGAGCAGTTCTTC
NA	NA	TRBJ2-1	TRBV19	CASREPGRPYNEQFF	TGTGCCAGTAGGGAACCCGGGAGACCCTACAATGAGCAGTTCTTC
many	TRBD2	TRBJ2-7	TRBV6-1	CASSPGLAAYEQYF	TGTGCCAGCAGTCCGGGACTAGCGGCCTACGAGCAGTACTTC
NA	TRBD2	TRBJ2-1	TRBV19	CASSPLWGGGPYNEQFF	TGTGCCAGTAGTCCCCTTTGGGGGGGAGGCCCCTACAATGAGCAGTTCTTC
NA	TRBD1	TRBJ1-1	TRBV19	CASSISGDSKAFF	TGTGCCAGTAGTATTTCAGGGGACAGCAAAGCTTTCTTT
many	NA	TRBJ1-2	TRBV5-1	CASSLPPGAPYGYTF	TGCGCCAGCAGCTTGCCTCCGGGCGCACCCTATGGCTACACCTTC
many	NA	TRBJ2-7	TRBV11-2	CASSLISTGEQYF	TGTGCCAGCAGCTTAATTAGCACCGGGGAGCAGTACTTC
NA	NA	TRBJ2-1	TRBV14	CASSQGVRHEQFF	TGTGCCAGCAGCCAGGGGGTTAGGCATGAGCAGTTCTTC
few	NA	TRBJ2-5	TRBV19	CASSMGGPETQYF	TGTGCCAGTAGTATGGGGGGGCCGGAGACCCAGTACTTC
many	TRBD2	TRBJ2-7	TRBV2	CASSALAGGQSYEQYF	TGTGCCAGCAGTGCCCTAGCGGGAGGGCAGTCCTACGAGCAGTACTTC
NA	NA	TRBJ2-3	TRBV2	CASLGDGWTDTQYF	TGTGCCAGCCTCGGTGACGGGTGGACAGATACGCAGTATTTT
NA	NA	TRBJ2-6	TRBV15	CATSARDGANVLTF	TGTGCCACCAGCGCCAGGGACGGGGCCAACGTCCTGACTTTC
NA	NA	TRBJ2-2	TRBV12-3/TRBV12-4	CASSWTNTGELFF	TGTGCCAGCAGTTGGACGAACACCGGGGAGCTGTTTTTT
many	NA	TRBJ1-1	TRBV6-1	CASSAGVNTEAFF	TGTGCCAGCAGCGCAGGGGTTAACACTGAAGCTTTCTTT
NA	NA	TRBJ1-5	TRBV10-3	CAISETGTNQPQHF	TGTGCCATCAGTGAGACAGGGACCAATCAGCCCCAGCATTTT
NA	NA	TRBJ2-5	TRBV2	CASSEVDYQETQYF	TGTGCCAGCAGTGAGGTGGACTACCAAGAGACCCAGTACTTC